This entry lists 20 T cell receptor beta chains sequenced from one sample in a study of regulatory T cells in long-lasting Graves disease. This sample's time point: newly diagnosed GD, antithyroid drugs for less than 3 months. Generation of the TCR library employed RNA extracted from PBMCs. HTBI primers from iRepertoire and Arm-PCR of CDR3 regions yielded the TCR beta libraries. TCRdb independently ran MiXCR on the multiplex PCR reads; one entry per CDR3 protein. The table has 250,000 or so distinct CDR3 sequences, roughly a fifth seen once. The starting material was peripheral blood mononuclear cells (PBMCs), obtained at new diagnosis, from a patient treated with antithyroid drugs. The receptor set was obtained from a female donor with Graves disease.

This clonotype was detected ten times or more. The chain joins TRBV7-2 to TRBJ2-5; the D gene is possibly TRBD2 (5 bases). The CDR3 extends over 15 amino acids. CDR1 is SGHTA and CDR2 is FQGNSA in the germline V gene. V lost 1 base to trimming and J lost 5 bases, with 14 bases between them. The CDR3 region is CASSLVRGKRETQYF. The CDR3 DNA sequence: TGTGCCAGCAGCTTAGTGAGAGGGAAACGGGAGACCCAGTACTTC.

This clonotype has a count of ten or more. The CDR3 loop is CASRTPRTGAYEQYF. CDR3 sequence (DNA): TGTGCCAGCAGAACCCCCCGGACAGGGGCCTACGAGCAGTACTTC. The rearrangement joins TRBV28 to TRBJ2-7, with 9 bases identical to TRBD1. Germline CDR1 is MDHEN and CDR2 is SYDVKM. The CDR3 length is 15 residues. The V and J ends lost 6 bases and 2 bases, in that order; junction bases with no gene match: 8.

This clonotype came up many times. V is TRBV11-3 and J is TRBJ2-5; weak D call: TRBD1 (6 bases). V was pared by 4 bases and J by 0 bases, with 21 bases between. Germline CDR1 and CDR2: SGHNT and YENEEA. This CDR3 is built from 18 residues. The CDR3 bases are TGTGCCAGCAGCTCCAAGATTCCACAGGGAAGTTACCAAGAGACCCAGTACTTC. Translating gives CASSSKIPQGSYQETQYF.

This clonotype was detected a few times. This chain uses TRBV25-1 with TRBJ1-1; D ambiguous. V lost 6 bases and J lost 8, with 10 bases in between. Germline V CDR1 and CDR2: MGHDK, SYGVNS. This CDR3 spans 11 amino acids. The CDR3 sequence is CASRLGPEAFF. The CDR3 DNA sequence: TGTGCCAGCAGATTAGGCCCCGAAGCTTTCTTT.

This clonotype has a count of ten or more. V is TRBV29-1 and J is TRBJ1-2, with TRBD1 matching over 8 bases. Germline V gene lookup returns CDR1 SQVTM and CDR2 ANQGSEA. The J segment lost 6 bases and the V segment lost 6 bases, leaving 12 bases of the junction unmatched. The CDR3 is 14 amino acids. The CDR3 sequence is CSVTGQGVGHGYTF. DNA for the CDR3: TGCAGCGTGACTGGACAGGGAGTGGGTCATGGCTACACCTTC. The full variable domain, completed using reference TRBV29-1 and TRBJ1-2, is SAVISQKPSRDICQRGTSLTIQCQVDSQVTMMFWYRQQPGQSLTLIATANQGSEATYESGFVIDKFPISRPNLTFSTLTVSNMSPEDSSIYLCSVTGQGVGHGYTFGSGTRLTVV.

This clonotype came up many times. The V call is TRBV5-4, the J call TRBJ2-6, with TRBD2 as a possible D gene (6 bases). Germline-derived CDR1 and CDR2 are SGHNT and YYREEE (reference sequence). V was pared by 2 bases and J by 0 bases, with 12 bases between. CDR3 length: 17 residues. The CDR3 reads CASSFGGRSSGANVLTF. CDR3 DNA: TGTGCCAGCAGCTTCGGGGGTCGTAGCTCTGGGGCCAACGTCCTGACTTTC.

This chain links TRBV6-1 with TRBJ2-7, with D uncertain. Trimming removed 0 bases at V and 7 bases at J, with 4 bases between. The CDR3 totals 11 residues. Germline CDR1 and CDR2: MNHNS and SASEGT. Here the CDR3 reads CASSEAWEQYF. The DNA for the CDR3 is TGTGCCAGCAGTGAAGCCTGGGAGCAGTACTTC.

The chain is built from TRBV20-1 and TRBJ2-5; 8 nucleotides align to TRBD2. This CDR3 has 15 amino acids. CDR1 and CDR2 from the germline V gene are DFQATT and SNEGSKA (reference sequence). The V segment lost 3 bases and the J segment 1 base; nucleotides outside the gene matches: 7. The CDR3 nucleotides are TGCAGTGCTAGGGAGCGGGGGCGCCTCCAAGAGACCCAGTACTTC. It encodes CSARERGRLQETQYF.

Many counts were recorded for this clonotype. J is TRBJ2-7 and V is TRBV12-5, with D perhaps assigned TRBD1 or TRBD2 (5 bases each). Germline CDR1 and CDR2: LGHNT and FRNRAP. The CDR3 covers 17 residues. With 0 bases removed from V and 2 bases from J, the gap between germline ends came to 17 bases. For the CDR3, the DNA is TGTGCTAGTGGTTTGGTACGAGGGGACCTGCGGGCCTACGAGCAGTACTTC. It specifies CASGLVRGDLRAYEQYF.

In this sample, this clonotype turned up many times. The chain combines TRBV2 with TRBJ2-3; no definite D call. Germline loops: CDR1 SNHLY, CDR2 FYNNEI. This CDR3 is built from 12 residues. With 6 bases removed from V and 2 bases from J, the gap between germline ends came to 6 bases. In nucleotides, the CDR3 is TGTGCCAGCAGGGAGCACACAGATACGCAGTATTTT. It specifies CASREHTDTQYF.

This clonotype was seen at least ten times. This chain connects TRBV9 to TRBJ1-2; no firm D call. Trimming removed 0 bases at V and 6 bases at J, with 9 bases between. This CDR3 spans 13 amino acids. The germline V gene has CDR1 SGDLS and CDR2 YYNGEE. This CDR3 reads CASSVEEFHGYTF. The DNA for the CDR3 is TGTGCCAGCAGCGTAGAAGAATTCCATGGCTACACCTTC.

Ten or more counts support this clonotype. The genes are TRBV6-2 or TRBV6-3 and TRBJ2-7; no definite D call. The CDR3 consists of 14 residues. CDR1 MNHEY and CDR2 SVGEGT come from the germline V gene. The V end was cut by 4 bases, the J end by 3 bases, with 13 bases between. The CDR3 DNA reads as TGTGCCAGCAGTTCTCCGGGCCGGTACTACGAGCAGTACTTC. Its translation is CASSSPGRYYEQYF.

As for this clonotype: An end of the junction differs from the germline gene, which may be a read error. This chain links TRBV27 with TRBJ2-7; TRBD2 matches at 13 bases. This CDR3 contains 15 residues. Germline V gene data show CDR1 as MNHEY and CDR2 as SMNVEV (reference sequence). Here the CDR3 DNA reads TGTGCCAGCAGCTCCCGGACTAGCGGGGGTTACGAGCTGTACTTC. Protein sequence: CASSSRTSGGYELYF.

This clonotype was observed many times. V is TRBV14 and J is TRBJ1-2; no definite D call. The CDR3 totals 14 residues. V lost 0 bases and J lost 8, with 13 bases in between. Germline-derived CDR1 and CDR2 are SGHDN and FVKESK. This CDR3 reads CASSQDQSLRGYTF. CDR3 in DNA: TGTGCCAGCAGCCAAGATCAGTCTCTTCGCGGCTACACCTTC.

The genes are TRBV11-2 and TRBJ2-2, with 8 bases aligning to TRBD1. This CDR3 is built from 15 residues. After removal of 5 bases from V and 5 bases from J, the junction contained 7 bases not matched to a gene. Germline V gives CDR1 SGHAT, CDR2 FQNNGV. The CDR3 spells CASSKQGVGTGELFF. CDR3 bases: TGTGCCAGCAGCAAACAGGGGGTCGGGACCGGGGAGCTGTTTTTT.

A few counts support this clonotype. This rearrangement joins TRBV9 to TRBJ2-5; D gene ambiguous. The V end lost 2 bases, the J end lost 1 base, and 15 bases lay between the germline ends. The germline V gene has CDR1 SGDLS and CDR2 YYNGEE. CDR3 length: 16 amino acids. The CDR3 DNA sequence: TGTGCCAGCAGCGTTTCCCCGAAAGGTTCCCAAGAGACCCAGTACTTC. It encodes CASSVSPKGSQETQYF.

For the CDR3, the DNA is TGCGCCAGCAGAAACAGGGCCCGGGGTGGCTACACCTTC. Translation gives CASRNRARGGYTF. The chain has TRBV4-3 and TRBJ1-2, with a tentative D call TRBD1 (6 bases). The CDR3 totals 13 residues. Germline CDR1 LGHNA, CDR2 YSLEER. Trimming removed 6 bases at V and 7 bases at J, with 15 bases between.

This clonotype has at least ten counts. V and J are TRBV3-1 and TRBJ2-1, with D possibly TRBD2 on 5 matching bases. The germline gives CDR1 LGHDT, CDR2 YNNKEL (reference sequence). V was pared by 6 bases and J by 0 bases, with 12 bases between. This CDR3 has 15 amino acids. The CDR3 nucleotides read TGTGCCAGCAGAGTCGCGGGTAGCTCCTACAATGAGCAGTTCTTC. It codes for CASRVAGSSYNEQFF.

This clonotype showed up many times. The chain's CDR3 is CAISESQGGALYGYTF. The CDR3 DNA reads as TGTGCCATCAGTGAGTCACAGGGCGGAGCCCTCTATGGCTACACCTTC. This chain links TRBV10-3 with TRBJ1-2, with a possible D match to TRBD1 (6 bases). The V gene lost 0 bases and the J gene lost 4 bases, with 15 bases spanning the gap. The CDR3 has 16 amino acids. Germline-derived CDR1 and CDR2 are ENHRY and SYGVKD.

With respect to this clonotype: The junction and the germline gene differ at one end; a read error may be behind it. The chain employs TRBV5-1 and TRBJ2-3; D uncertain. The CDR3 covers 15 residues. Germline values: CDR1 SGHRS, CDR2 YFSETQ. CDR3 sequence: CASRWTVQSTDMQYF. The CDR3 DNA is TGCGCCAGCAGGTGGACGGTCCAAAGCACAGATATGCAGTATTTT.